This TCR beta chain was recovered during a study of blood T cell repertoires in COVID-19. Looking at the study overall: T cells, B-cell-depleted T cells, or PBMCs supplied cDNA or gDNA.

The CDR3 length is 15 residues. CDR1 and CDR2 from the germline V gene are SGHTA and FQGNSA. As originally analysed: It was from reference gene primer amplification that nucleated cell counts were estimated. Repertoires were generated with immunoSEQ multiplex PCR, while TCRdb's copy carries only in-frame clones and drops some. V, J and clone size were drawn from that table, and D and trimming were deduced from the DNA. This sample has over 55,000 clones, with roughly 84% found just once. This clone appeared a few times. One junction end disagrees with the germline gene, perhaps due to a read error. Patients at the Seattle site were enrolled during active infection and followed longitudinally.

The TCR sequence derives from a man aged 80 or over with COVID-19, enrolled during active disease. Sequencing used peripheral blood. V and J are TRBV7-2 and TRBJ1-1, with a tentative D call TRBD1 (6 bases). The CDR3 loop is CASRLEGGGPLPAFF. The CDR3 DNA follows: TGTGCCAGCAGGTTAGAAGGGGGGGGTCCCCTCCCAGCTTTCTTT.